The 18 T cell receptor beta chains below all came from one sample that was sequenced in a study of human T cells and chemical hapten exposure (TCRdb year 2021). The time point label, as the study defines it: patch test 1, 2 weeks after DPC sensitization. Taken with the paper, the label for treatment or condition translates to: therapeutic diphenylcyclopropenone sensitization with weekly scalp DPC. Libraries were constructed by RACE. TCRdb shows the sequencer as NextSeq 500. TCRdb trimmed public reads at Q25 via fastp, called clones via MiXCR and kept in-frame beta chains. Each entry merges the rows of one CDR3 protein and shows their most common DNA and genes. In all, the sample holds about 57,000 distinct CDR3 sequences, and 9.3% of those were seen once. The top ten hold more than 10% of the sample. Material: whole blood, obtained in connection with sensitization to the hapten diphenylcyclopropenone (DPC). Every receptor here comes from a woman between 40 and 55 years old with alopecia areata. Some clones in this sample may be carry-over from other donors' samples.

This clonotype was recorded many times. The chain carries TRBV13 and TRBJ2-1, with D perhaps being TRBD1 or TRBD2 (6 bases each). CDR3 length: 14 amino acids. V dropped 4 bases and J dropped 4 bases, with 11 bases sitting between them. Germline V gene sequence: CDR1 PRHDT, CDR2 FYEKMQ (reference sequence). CDR3 nucleotide sequence: TGTGCCAGCAGCTCCGGGGGCGGATACAATGAGCAGTTCTTC. Amino acids: CASSSGGGYNEQFF.

This clonotype was detected many times. J is TRBJ1-3 and V is TRBV5-1, with D possibly being TRBD1 (5 bases). The germline CDR1 and CDR2 sequences are SGHRS and YFSETQ. With 1 base removed from V and 0 bases from J, the gap between germline ends came to 11 bases. The CDR3 covers 16 residues. The CDR3 sequence: CASSLLGVFSGNTIYF. The CDR3 region has the DNA TGCGCCAGCAGCTTGTTGGGGGTTTTCTCTGGAAACACCATATATTTT.

In its sample, this clonotype was seen many times. The chain uses TRBV20-1 and TRBJ2-1, with TRBD2 identical over 12 bases. Germline V CDR1 and CDR2: DFQATT, SNEGSKA (reference sequence). This CDR3 has 13 residues. The V gene end was trimmed by 2 bases and the J gene end by 9 bases; junction bases not matched to a gene: 2. CDR3 in amino acids: CSARLAGGVEQFF. CDR3 coding DNA: TGCAGTGCTAGACTAGCGGGGGGGGTTGAGCAGTTCTTC.

This clonotype appeared many times. The gene calls are TRBV18 and TRBJ2-5, with a weak D call TRBD2 (5 bases). Between the trimmed V and J ends, which lost 6 bases and 5 bases, there was a span of 16 bases. This CDR3 region has 14 residues. Germline assignment: CDR1 KGHSH and CDR2 LQKENI. CDR3 nucleotides: TGTGCCAGCTCGAAGAATGCGGGCTCCGAGACCCAGTACTTC. It translates to CASSKNAGSETQYF. Full variable domain (outside the CDR3, taken from reference TRBV18 and TRBJ2-5): NAGVMQNPRHLVRRRGQEARLRCSPMKGHSHVYWYRQLPEEGLKFMVYLQKENIIDESGMPKERFSAEFPKEGPSILRIQQVVRGDSAAYFCASSKNAGSETQYFGPGTRLLVL.

This clonotype was picked up a small number of times. The rearrangement links TRBV28 to TRBJ2-5; D is ambiguous. The V end lost 6 bases, the J end lost 1 base, and 9 bases lay between the germline ends. Per germline, CDR1 MDHEN and CDR2 SYDVKM. This CDR3 comprises 13 residues. The CDR3 DNA is TGTGCCAGCAGGGACCGGGTCCAAGAGACCCAGTACTTC. Translated, it gives CASRDRVQETQYF.

At least ten counts were recorded for this clonotype. The V gene is TRBV29-1, the J gene TRBJ1-3; possibly TRBD1 for D (5 bases). Trimming took 4 bases from V and 4 from J, leaving 11 bases between them. Germline CDR1 SQVTM, CDR2 ANQGSEA. The CDR3 is 13 amino acids. The CDR3 is CSVVGGSGNTIYF. The CDR3 DNA sequence: TGCAGCGTTGTGGGGGGATCGGGAAACACCATATATTTT.

In this sample, this clonotype turned up a few times. The CDR3 here is CASSLVSPLDRGLRQPQHF. The CDR3 DNA reads TGTGCCAGCAGTTTGGTTTCCCCCCTCGACAGGGGGCTTCGTCAGCCCCAGCATTTT. The chain joins TRBV12-3 or TRBV12-4 to TRBJ1-5; 10 nucleotides line up with TRBD1. V was clipped by 3 bases and J by 6 bases; unmatched bases: 17. CDR3 length: 19 amino acids.

This clonotype was counted ten times or more. This chain joins TRBV7-9 and TRBJ1-1; 11 bases align to TRBD1. The CDR3 has 15 residues. CDR1 and CDR2 from the germline V gene are SEHNR and FQNEAQ (reference sequence). The V and J ends lost 7 bases and 6 bases, in that order; junction bases with no gene match: 10. Here the CDR3 DNA reads TGTGCCAGCACACCCGGGACAGGGGGGAAGGCTGAAGCTTTCTTT. The encoded protein is CASTPGTGGKAEAFF.

There are a few counts of this clonotype. The gene calls are TRBV7-2 and TRBJ1-6, with a weak D call TRBD1 (5 bases). CDR3 length: 15 amino acids. V was cut by 5 bases and J by 8 bases, with 16 bases left in between. Germline V gene data show CDR1 as SGHTA and CDR2 as FQGNSA. The CDR3 coding sequence is TGTGCCAGCAGCCCAGCCGGGGCAGAATATTCACCCCTCCACTTT. Translated: CASSPAGAEYSPLHF.

By share, this clonotype ranks as medium-sized. This chain uses TRBV4-2 with TRBJ1-2; maybe TRBD1 (6 bases). Germline CDR1 LGHNA, CDR2 YNFKEQ. This CDR3 is 15 amino acids long. Trimming took 0 bases from V and 4 from J, leaving 12 bases between them. In nucleotides, the CDR3 is TGTGCCAGCAGCCAAGAAGGCGGGGGCGGCTATGGCTACACCTTC. Its protein is CASSQEGGGGYGYTF.

This rearrangement joins TRBV20-1 to TRBJ2-3; TRBD1 matches 9 bases. CDR3 size: 15 residues. The germline V gene has CDR1 DFQATT and CDR2 SNEGSKA (reference sequence). J was trimmed by 3 bases and V by 0 bases; bases with no gene match: 4. The CDR3 DNA sequence: TGCAGTGCTAGAGACCCGACAGGGGGAACAGATACGCAGTATTTT. Its protein product is CSARDPTGGTDTQYF.

This clonotype has a count of ten or more. The rearrangement joins TRBV12-3 or TRBV12-4 to TRBJ1-1; no reliable D call. With 6 bases removed from V and 5 bases from J, the gap between germline ends came to 16 bases. The CDR3 has 14 residues. The CDR3 bases are TGTGCCAGCAGCCCCGAGCCCGCGCGAACTGAAGCTTTCTTT. It is translated as CASSPEPARTEAFF.

This clonotype showed up many times. The V gene is TRBV6-4, the J gene TRBJ2-7; maybe TRBD2 (6 bases). V shed 8 bases and J shed 2 bases, with 13 bases lying between them. From germline, CDR1 is MRHNA and CDR2 SNTAGT. The CDR3 is 13 amino acids. The CDR3: CASSGLLTYEQYF. The CDR3 DNA reads TGTGCCAGCTCGGGACTCCTAACCTACGAGCAGTACTTC.

This clonotype came up many times. The chain employs TRBV20-1 and TRBJ1-2; 12 nucleotides align to TRBD1. CDR3 length: 14 amino acids. V gave up 1 base and J gave up 4 bases; unmatched junction bases: 1. The germline CDR1 and CDR2 sequences are DFQATT and SNEGSKA (reference sequence). The CDR3 coding sequence is TGCAGTGCTAGAGGGGACAGGGGGCGCTATGGCTACACCTTC. This gives the protein CSARGDRGRYGYTF.

This clonotype was observed many times. The chain uses TRBV5-5 and TRBJ2-6, with unresolved D. The length of the CDR3 is 17 residues. Germline CDR1 reads SGHKS; CDR2 reads YYEKEE (reference sequence). Trimming pared 3 bases from V and 0 bases from J, leaving 13 bases between. The CDR3 region is CASSWGPPVSGANVLTF. DNA for the CDR3: TGTGCCAGCAGCTGGGGTCCTCCTGTCTCTGGGGCCAACGTCCTGACTTTC.

The sample holds many counts of this clonotype. The CDR3 loop reads CASSRDRVNSPLHF. The DNA of the CDR3 is TGCGCCAGCAGCCGAGACAGGGTGAATTCACCCCTCCACTTT. This chain uses TRBV5-1 with TRBJ1-6, with 7 bases lining up with TRBD1. Germline CDR1 and CDR2: SGHRS and YFSETQ. Unmatched junction bases numbered 5, after V lost 4 bases and J lost 7 bases. This CDR3 spans 14 amino acids.

This clonotype was counted only a few times. V is TRBV7-2 and J is TRBJ1-1, with D uncertain. CDR1 SGHTA and CDR2 FQGNSA come from the germline V gene. The V and J ends lost 2 bases and 1 base respectively, with 5 bases between them. The CDR3 extends over 13 amino acids. The CDR3, as DNA: TGTGCCAGCAGCTTACGGCAGAACACTGAAGCTTTCTTT. It is translated as CASSLRQNTEAFF.

The rearrangement links TRBV9 to TRBJ2-7, with D unclear. The CDR3 has 15 residues. CDR1 is SGDLS and CDR2 is YYNGEE in the germline V gene. The V end was cut by 0 bases, the J end by 0 bases, with 10 bases between. CDR3: CASSVGSASSYEQYF. The CDR3 DNA reads TGTGCCAGCAGCGTAGGAAGCGCGAGCTCCTACGAGCAGTACTTC.